This T cell receptor (beta chain) was documented in a study of cytomegalovirus exposure and HLA in healthy donors. Study at large: Unique TCRs numbering about 87 million, obtained from HLA-typed donors, made up an early data release.

Trimming took 1 base from V and 8 from J; bases not matched to a gene: 8. There are 15 residues in the CDR3. The germline gives CDR1 SGHRS, CDR2 YFSETQ. The PCR used 60 Vbeta and 13 Jbeta primers. TCRdb's table, derived via immunoSEQ multiplex PCR, lists solely in-frame clones and lacks some. The sample records about 120,000 clones, roughly three quarters being singletons. The TCR sequence derives from a man between 25 and 39 years old in good health and CMV-seropositive. The rearrangement links TRBV5-1 to TRBJ1-2; 10 bases match TRBD1. Sequenced: PBMCs. The CDR3: CASSLNLGTGVGYTF. DNA of the CDR3: TGCGCCAGCAGCTTGAACCTCGGGACAGGGGTCGGCTACACCTTC.